A selection of T cell receptor beta chains follows, all from one sample in a study of cytomegalovirus exposure and HLA in healthy donors. This table comes from immunoSEQ multiplex PCR, and its TCRdb copy is limited to in-frame clones, with some not included. This sample carries around 150,000 clones, approximately 70% of them seen once, and the ten largest clones take 6% to 7.5%. Material: PBMCs. The receptor set was obtained from a man aged 40-50 years in good health and CMV-seropositive. CDR3s leave out the opening cysteine and the closing phenylalanine or tryptophan. A clone size is listed for some rows: how often the clone was seen (once, few, many), or a class if it is expanded.

j_call | v_call | clone_size | cdr3_aa
TRBJ1-5 | TRBV6-5 | - | ASSYSIDQPQH
TRBJ1-5 | TRBV27 | - | ASRSEGAYNQPQH
TRBJ1-1 | TRBV7-9 | few | ASSFSGRDTEAF
TRBJ2-1 | TRBV19 | - | ASSDRTDNEQF
TRBJ1-3 | TRBV11-2 | - | ASSLTALVSGNTIY
TRBJ2-2 | TRBV11-1 | - | ASSLRTVGSGELF
TRBJ1-6 | TRBV6-5 | - | ASRANRAVNSPLH
TRBJ2-3 | TRBV11-3 | - | ASSLGPADTQY
TRBJ2-3 | TRBV15 | few | ATSRLPGQGVGGVTDTQY
TRBJ2-1 | TRBV4-3 | - | ASSQGQGADTYNEQF
TRBJ2-5 | TRBV7-2 | few | ASSLGGAGSQETQY
TRBJ1-2 | TRBV9 | - | ASSAPSGGHLYGYT
TRBJ1-4 | TRBV7-9 | - | ASSLRTGAVINEKLF
TRBJ2-1 | TRBV2 | - | ASSASGGSYNEQF
TRBJ2-5 | TRBV6-1 | - | ASSGPGRGGETQY
TRBJ1-6 | TRBV18 | - | ASSLTSGDNSPLH
TRBJ1-5 | TRBV10-3 | once | ATSGQGQPQH
TRBJ1-2 | TRBV9 | - | ASSVDNYGANYGYT
TRBJ2-3 | TRBV5-4 | - | ASSRGLAGGFGDTQY
TRBJ2-2 | TRBV4-1 | - | ASSQATSRTGELF
TRBJ2-4 | TRBV7-3 | - | ASSFRGGEDIQY
TRBJ1-2 | TRBV5-1 | - | ASSLILDSHPFYGYT
TRBJ2-1 | TRBV9 | - | ASSVVGGGGEQF
- | TRBV30 | - | AWTRPGNEQY
TRBJ1-2 | TRBV5-6 | few | ASSVGTGIYGYT
TRBJ1-6 | TRBV6-6 | few | ASSYDRSSYNSPLH
TRBJ1-2 | TRBV7-9 | - | ASSLIGQFNYGYT
TRBJ1-5 | TRBV18 | - | ASSQNRDSYQH
TRBJ1-1 | TRBV5-1 | - | ASSLLGQVDTEAF
TRBJ2-1 | TRBV2 | - | ASSLPSGVSYNEQF
TRBJ2-1 | TRBV6-5 | few | ASSRGQGYEQF
TRBJ2-5 | TRBV4-3 | - | ASSQSLAGGRIETQY
TRBJ1-1 | TRBV6-5 | - | ASSYSAPPYTEAF
TRBJ1-6 | TRBV7-2 | few | ASSSSGSNSPLH
TRBJ2-6 | TRBV5-6 | - | ASSRGSGANVLT
TRBJ2-5 | TRBV7-2 | few | ASSRDRGKTQY
TRBJ2-6 | TRBV19 | once | ASSKSDRGIGANVLT
TRBJ2-1 | TRBV9 | few | ASSDTSGNNLYNEQF